The 29 T cell receptor beta chains below were found in one sample sequenced in a study of blood T cell repertoires in COVID-19. Generated by immunoSEQ multiplex PCR, the TCRdb table keeps only in-frame clones and is missing some. The sample has about 62,000 clones; 86% are singletons. The sequenced sample was peripheral blood. The receptors stem from a woman older than 75 with acute or convalescent COVID-19.

V gene TRBV4-1 combines with J gene TRBJ1-5; D ambiguous. Trimming took off 0 bases at V and 4 bases at J, with 13 bases between the two ends. Germline-derived CDR1 and CDR2 are MGHRA and YSYEKL. The CDR3 is made up of 16 amino acids. CDR3 protein: CASSQDWAVNNQPQHF. In DNA form, the CDR3 reads TGCGCCAGCAGCCAAGATTGGGCAGTCAATAATCAGCCCCAGCATTTT.

In DNA, the CDR3 is TGTGCCAGCAGCCAGATGGGACAGGGGGCATCCTACGAGCAGTACTTC. Encoded protein: CASSQMGQGASYEQYF. V and J are TRBV3-1 (or the pseudogene TRBV3-2) and TRBJ2-7, with TRBD1 matching 12 bases. The trim removed 3 bases at V and 1 base at J, leaving 4 bases unmatched. The CDR3 extends over 16 amino acids. Germline lookup yields CDR1 LGHDT and CDR2 YNNKEL (reference sequence).

The chain employs TRBV4-2 and TRBJ2-7; weak D call: TRBD1 (6 bases). CDR3 length: 15 residues. V lost 1 base, J lost 4 bases, and 14 bases lay in between. Per the germline V gene, CDR1 is LGHNA and CDR2 is YNFKEQ. CDR3 in amino acids: CASSQGRGQIYEQYF. CDR3 DNA: TGTGCCAGCAGCCAAGGTAGGGGACAAATTTACGAGCAGTACTTC.

The chain links TRBV28 to TRBJ2-2, with D perhaps TRBD1 (5 bases). The V gene's germline CDR1 is MDHEN and CDR2 SYDVKM. The CDR3 is made up of 15 amino acids. Trimming removed 1 base from V and 6 bases from J, with 12 bases in between. CDR3 loop: CASSLFRTPPGELFF. CDR3 nucleotides: TGTGCCAGCAGTTTATTCCGGACACCTCCCGGGGAGCTGTTTTTT.

The V and J genes are TRBV10-2 and TRBJ1-4, with unresolved D. This CDR3 comprises 13 residues. The germline V and J ends were trimmed by 1 base and 7 bases, with 7 bases remaining between them. CDR1 and CDR2 from the germline V gene are WSHSY and SAAADI. CDR3 sequence reads: CASSELGSEKLFF. The CDR3 DNA is TGCGCCAGCAGTGAGTTAGGGAGTGAAAAACTGTTTTTT.

This chain connects TRBV11-3 to TRBJ2-3; 8 bases are shared with TRBD1. CDR1 SGHNT and CDR2 YENEEA come from the germline V gene. The CDR3 sequence is 17 residues long. With 0 bases clipped from V and 1 base from J, the junction kept 6 bases outside the gene matches. The CDR3 region has the DNA TGTGCCAGCAGCTTAGACAGGGGGCGTGACGGCACAGATACGCAGTATTTT. Translation: CASSLDRGRDGTDTQYF.

The rearrangement links TRBV5-1 to TRBJ2-7, with 7 bases fitting TRBD1. With V trimmed by 4 bases and J by 0 bases, 4 bases remained unmatched. Germline V gene data show CDR1 as SGHRS and CDR2 as YFSETQ. This CDR3 region has 14 residues. The CDR3 bases are TGCGCCAGCAGCCGGGGACAGAACTCCTACGAGCAGTACTTC. Translating it yields CASSRGQNSYEQYF.

The gene calls are TRBV15 and TRBJ2-3; TRBD2 might be the D (5 bases). CDR1 LNHNV and CDR2 YYDKDF come from the germline V gene (reference sequence). V was pared by 4 bases and J by 7 bases, with 18 bases between. The CDR3 extends over 15 amino acids. CDR3 loop: CATSTRLAGLYTQYF. The CDR3 nucleotides read TGTGCCACCAGCACTCGTTTGGCGGGTCTATATACGCAGTATTTT.

The chain recombines TRBV4-1 with TRBJ1-5; D perhaps matches TRBD1 (5 bases). V was clipped by 0 bases and J by 7 bases, with 10 bases between them. The CDR3 is 14 amino acids. Germline values: CDR1 MGHRA, CDR2 YSYEKL. The CDR3 loop reads CASSQDQGLQPQHF. The CDR3 bases are TGCGCCAGCAGCCAAGATCAGGGTTTGCAGCCCCAGCATTTT.

The rearrangement joins TRBV7-2 to TRBJ2-5; 7 nucleotides align to TRBD2. Per germline, CDR1 SGHTA and CDR2 FQGNSA. With V trimmed by 2 bases and J by 5 bases, 8 bases remained unmatched. The length of the CDR3 is 15 residues. This chain's CDR3 is CASSLNAGEGETQYF. The CDR3 nucleotides are TGTGCCAGCAGCTTAAACGCGGGGGAGGGGGAGACCCAGTACTTC.

The chain recombines TRBV5-5 with TRBJ1-5; a weak D match, TRBD1 (6 bases). CDR1 and CDR2 (germline): SGHKS, YYEKEE (reference sequence). V shed 4 bases and J shed 8 bases, with 19 bases lying between them. The CDR3 totals 15 residues. The CDR3 loop reads CASSRNVGGPEPQHF. The CDR3 DNA reads TGTGCCAGCAGCCGAAATGTTGGGGGCCCGGAGCCCCAGCATTTT.

The rearrangement uses TRBV19 and TRBJ1-6; 8 bases are a match to TRBD1. The CDR3 extends over 20 amino acids. The V gene end was trimmed by 5 bases and the J gene end by 4 bases; junction bases not matched to a gene: 19. From germline, CDR1 is LNHDA and CDR2 SQIVND (reference sequence). The CDR3 nucleotides are TGTGCCAGTAGTCGATTCGGGGGGACAGGCGCCATCTCTTATAATTCACCCCTCCACTTT. This sequence encodes CASSRFGGTGAISYNSPLHF.

The V gene is TRBV5-1, the J gene TRBJ2-3, with D possibly TRBD1 on 7 matching bases. V lost 1 base and J lost 4, with 19 bases in between. The CDR3 is 17 amino acids. Germline V gives CDR1 SGHRS, CDR2 YFSETQ. CDR3 amino acids: CASSLRVGQGGSDTQYF. Here the CDR3 DNA reads TGCGCCAGCAGCTTGAGGGTTGGGCAGGGGGGATCAGATACGCAGTATTTT.

This rearrangement joins TRBV19 to TRBJ2-7; possibly TRBD2 for D (5 bases). Germline V lookup: CDR1 LNHDA, CDR2 SQIVND (reference sequence). The length of the CDR3 is 18 residues. V gave up 9 bases and J gave up 0 bases, with 27 bases separating them. In nucleotides, the CDR3 is TGTGCCAGCAGTTTCAGTTTGGGTACTGGCGGGTTCTCCTACGAGCAGTACTTC. As protein: CASSFSLGTGGFSYEQYF.

The chain couples TRBV18 to TRBJ2-3, with a weak D call TRBD2 (7 bases). Trimming removed 3 bases at V and 4 bases at J, with 14 bases between. The CDR3 runs 15 residues. Germline lookup yields CDR1 KGHSH and CDR2 LQKENI. The CDR3 sequence is CASSPRGAPPDTQYF. CDR3 coding DNA: TGTGCCAGCTCACCTCGGGGGGCGCCCCCAGATACGCAGTATTTT.

This clone has at least ten counts. CDR3 in DNA: TGTGCCAGCAGCTCCCAGGGGGGCAATCAGCCCCAGCATTTT. Its protein is CASSSQGGNQPQHF. The V call is TRBV7-8, the J call TRBJ1-5; 7 nucleotides line up with TRBD1. The CDR3 length is 14 residues. Trimming cost V 4 bases and J 2 bases; bases outside gene matches: 2. Germline CDR1 and CDR2: SGHVS and FQNEAQ. Looking up the rest from reference TRBV7-8 and TRBJ1-5 gives the full variable domain: GAGVSQSPRYKVAKRGQDVALRCDPISGHVSLFWYQQALGQGPEFLTYFQNEAQLDKSGLPSDRFFAERPEGSVSTLKIQRTQQEDSAVYLCASSSQGGNQPQHFGDGTRLSIL.

The rearrangement joins TRBV5-1 to TRBJ1-2, with D tentatively TRBD1 (6 bases). V lost 4 bases and J lost 5, with 15 bases in between. Germline CDR1 SGHRS, CDR2 YFSETQ. The length of the CDR3 is 14 residues. The CDR3 DNA reads TGCGCCAGCAGCCGAGAAGATAGGGGGTATGGCTACACCTTC. Amino acids: CASSREDRGYGYTF.

The V and J genes are TRBV29-1 and TRBJ2-1; 14 bases are shared with TRBD2. This CDR3 region has 14 residues. V shed 7 bases and J 4 bases; nucleotides not matched to a gene: 3. Germline V lookup: CDR1 SQVTM, CDR2 ANQGSEA. The CDR3: CSDRTSGGYNEQFF. The CDR3 DNA sequence: TGCAGCGATCGGACTAGCGGGGGGTACAATGAGCAGTTCTTC.

The chain uses TRBV27 and TRBJ2-1, with D possibly being TRBD2 (5 bases). Between the trimmed V and J ends, which lost 2 bases and 0 bases, there was a span of 8 bases. Germline V CDR1 and CDR2: MNHEY, SMNVEV (reference sequence). The CDR3 runs to 15 residues. The CDR3 sequence: CASSLRGSSYNEQFF. The DNA for the CDR3 is TGTGCCAGCAGTTTACGAGGGAGCTCCTACAATGAGCAGTTCTTC.

The chain combines TRBV21-1 with TRBJ1-6. TRBV21-1 is flagged as a pseudogene. The CDR3 has 15 amino acids. The CDR3 region is CASSQPEGKKSPLHF. CDR3 in DNA: TGTGCCAGCAGCCAACCGGAGGGGAAAAAATCACCCCTCCACTTT.

The V call is TRBV20-1, the J call TRBJ2-1, with TRBD2 identical over 10 bases. Germline V gene sequence: CDR1 DFQATT, CDR2 SNEGSKA (reference sequence). Germline trimming cut 3 bases from V and 6 bases from J; bases unmatched to any gene: 5. The CDR3 is 14 amino acids. The CDR3 here is CSASMSGRANEQFF. CDR3 DNA: TGCAGTGCTAGTATGAGCGGGAGGGCCAATGAGCAGTTCTTC.

The V call is TRBV18, the J call TRBJ1-2; the D gene is possibly TRBD1 (6 bases). V was pared by 3 bases and J by 5 bases, with 16 bases between. The CDR3 has 15 residues. CDR1 is KGHSH and CDR2 is LQKENI in the germline V gene. The DNA for the CDR3 is TGTGCCAGCTCACCCTCCCGGGGGGCCTTTTATGGCTACACCTTC. Protein sequence: CASSPSRGAFYGYTF.

The chain has TRBV28 and TRBJ1-5; unclear D gene. Germline V CDR1 and CDR2: MDHEN, SYDVKM. The germline V and J ends were trimmed by 11 bases and 1 base, with 9 bases remaining between them. The CDR3 is 12 amino acids. CDR3 in amino acids: CASIGSNQPQHF. Written as DNA, the CDR3 is TGTGCCTCGATTGGCAGCAATCAGCCCCAGCATTTT.

The chain joins TRBV11-2 to TRBJ2-7, with 7 bases fitting TRBD2. Looked up from germline, CDR1 is SGHAT and CDR2 is FQNNGV. CDR3 size: 14 residues. V gave up 5 bases and J gave up 3 bases; unmatched junction bases: 7. This chain's CDR3 is CASSLGVAGYEQYF. CDR3 in DNA: TGTGCCAGCAGCCTCGGGGTAGCGGGCTACGAGCAGTACTTC. Full variable domain (missing parts from reference TRBV11-2 and TRBJ2-7): EAGVAQSPRYKIIEKRQSVAFWCNPISGHATLYWYQQILGQGPKLLIQFQNNGVVDDSQLPKDRFSAERLKGVDSTLKIQPAKLEDSAVYLCASSLGVAGYEQYFGPGTRLTVT.

The chain couples TRBV5-6 to TRBJ2-2, with D perhaps TRBD2 (5 bases). The CDR3 length is 16 residues. V was clipped by 3 bases and J by 3 bases, with 15 bases between them. From germline, CDR1 is SGHDT and CDR2 YYEEEE. In DNA, the CDR3 is TGTGCCAGCAGCTCCTCCTACGGGATAGACACCGGGGAGCTGTTTTTT. Encoded protein: CASSSSYGIDTGELFF.

CDR3 DNA: TGTGCCAGCAGCCCCCCAGGGAACTATGGCTACACCTTC. Residues: CASSPPGNYGYTF. This chain links TRBV3-1 (or the pseudogene TRBV3-2) with TRBJ1-2; possibly TRBD1 for D (5 bases). Germline lookup yields CDR1 LGHDT and CDR2 YNNKEL (reference sequence). The CDR3 length is 13 residues. V was shortened by 4 bases and J by 2 bases, with 8 bases between the two germline ends.

In DNA form, the CDR3 reads TGTGCCAGCAGTTATCTACAGGGGGCGACCAACGTCCTGACTTTC. Amino acid sequence: CASSYLQGATNVLTF. The rearrangement uses TRBV2 and TRBJ2-6, with TRBD1 identical over 9 bases. The germline V gene encodes CDR1 SNHLY and CDR2 FYNNEI. With 5 bases clipped from V and 8 bases from J, the junction kept 7 bases outside the gene matches. There are 15 residues in the CDR3.

The chain couples TRBV19 to TRBJ2-6, with TRBD1 identical over 7 bases. CDR1 and CDR2 from the germline V gene are LNHDA and SQIVND (reference sequence). The CDR3 sequence is 16 residues long. The J segment lost 2 bases and the V segment lost 10 bases, leaving 11 bases of the junction unmatched. CDR3 residues: CATSRTGRAGANVLTF. CDR3 in DNA: TGTGCCACCTCCCGGACAGGACGGGCTGGGGCCAACGTCCTGACTTTC.

This rearrangement joins TRBV2 to TRBJ2-1; weak D call: TRBD2 (5 bases). V was cut by 2 bases and J by 7 bases, with 18 bases left in between. The CDR3 totals 16 residues. CDR1 SNHLY and CDR2 FYNNEI come from the germline V gene. The CDR3 region is CASSEFRLAHGNEQFF. CDR3 nucleotide sequence: TGTGCCAGCAGTGAATTCAGGCTAGCCCACGGGAATGAGCAGTTCTTC.